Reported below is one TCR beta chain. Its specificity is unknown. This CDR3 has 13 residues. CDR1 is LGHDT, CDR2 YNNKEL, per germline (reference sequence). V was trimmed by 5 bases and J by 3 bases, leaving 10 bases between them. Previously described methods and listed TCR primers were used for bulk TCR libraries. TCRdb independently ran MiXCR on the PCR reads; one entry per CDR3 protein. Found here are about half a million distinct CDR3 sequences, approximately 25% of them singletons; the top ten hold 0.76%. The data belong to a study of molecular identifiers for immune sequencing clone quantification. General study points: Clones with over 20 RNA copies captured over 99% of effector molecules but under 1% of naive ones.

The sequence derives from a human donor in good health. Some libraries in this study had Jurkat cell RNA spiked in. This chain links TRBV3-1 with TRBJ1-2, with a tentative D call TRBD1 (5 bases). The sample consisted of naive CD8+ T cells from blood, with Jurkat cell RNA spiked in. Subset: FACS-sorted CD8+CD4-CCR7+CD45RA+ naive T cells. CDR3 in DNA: TGTGCCAGCAGCGAGACAGATTACTATGGCTACACCTTC. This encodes CASSETDYYGYTF.